This note documents a single T cell receptor (beta chain) sequence. The sample originates from a study of blood T cell repertoires in COVID-19. The V segment lost 5 bases and the J segment 6 bases; nucleotides outside the gene matches: 10. This CDR3 has 15 amino acids. Germline values: CDR1 SEHNR, CDR2 FQNEAQ (reference sequence). Profiled with immunoSEQ multiplex PCR; TCRdb holds only in-frame clones, not every one. The sample has about 230,000 clones, 84% seen once; the top ten hold under 1.5%. The receptor's source is a woman in her thirties or forties who had recovered from COVID-19. Sequences were obtained from peripheral blood. This chain connects TRBV7-9 to TRBJ1-1; 9 nucleotides line up with TRBD1. CDR3 sequence: CASSTRQGVGAEAFF. The CDR3 nucleotides are TGTGCCAGCAGCACCCGACAGGGGGTCGGCGCTGAAGCTTTCTTT.